This T cell receptor beta chain was captured by sequencing in a study (dated by TCRdb to between 2015 and 2017). Concerning the study at large: Whether tumor-infiltrating Tregs in breast cancer are recruited from blood Tregs or converted in situ from other CD4+ T cell subsets was tested.

Germline trimming amounts to 5 bases on V and 3 bases on J, with 8 as the count of junction bases outside the gene matches. In the germline V gene, CDR1 corresponds to MDHEN and CDR2 to SYDVKM. The CDR3 goes from the cysteine to the phenylalanine over 15 residues. Kept here is only the CDR3 DNA, which spans 45 bases and is read in frame from base 1. Full-length TCR variable regions were amplified by 5' RACE PCR with constant-region reverse primers, followed by semi-nested PCR with Nested Universal Primer A. The ReliaPrep RNA Cell Miniprep System was used to extract total RNA, which was then reverse transcribed into 5'RACE-ready cDNA with the SMARTer RACE 5'/3' Kit. An Illumina MiSeq was used to sequence the full-length TCR alpha and beta libraries, which had been barcoded with multiplex adaptors. Per the source publication's procedure: For each of nine subset-tissue groups, sequencing data from the five patients were combined, and the groups were compared by unsupervised clustering of TCR gene usage. The Morisita-Horn index was used to calculate repertoire similarity, with shared sequences weighted according to their contribution to each repertoire. TCRdb took the public reads, trimmed them with fastp at Q25, ran MiXCR for clone calling and kept in-frame beta chains. Each CDR3 protein appears once, grouped with its most common genes and DNA. The V and J calls shown here were made by TCRdb, not taken from the authors' results. Within this sample are 50,000 to 75,000 distinct CDR3 sequences, with around a fifth of them counted one time only. Of the sample, under 3.5% falls within the top ten clones.

Worth noting for this clonotype: Its specific antigen is unknown. The record has no base qualities; no much larger clone is one base away.

CD4+CD45RO+CD25- cells were isolated as memory CD4+ T cells. Tregs, naive and memory CD4+ T cells from tumor, blood and ipsilateral draining lymph nodes of roughly 5 breast cancer patients underwent full-length TCR alpha and beta sequencing. Tumor tissue, along with lymph nodes from ipsilateral axillary dissection, was perfused with PBS, minced, and then digested using collagenase I and hyaluronidase. Mononuclear cells from lymph nodes or around 50 ml of peripheral blood were isolated by Ficoll density gradient centrifugation. FACS confirmed that the sorted cell populations were more than 90% pure. Paper-wide results and their limitations: The larger-cohort validation was restricted to a single TCR beta V-J rearrangement rather than whole repertoires. The TCR gene usage of tumor memory CD4+ T cells clustered together with blood and lymph node memory CD4+ cells and with lymph node naive CD4+ cells. The TCR alpha and beta sequences of tumor-infiltrating Tregs showed the greatest overlap with tumor naive CD4+ T cells, followed by blood naive CD4+ T cells.

Sequencing input: memory CD4+ T cells sorted from a lymph node. The cell subset or site label of this sample denotes: memory CD4+ T cells, CD4+CD45RO+CD25-. The receptor chain draws on TRBV28 and TRBJ2-7; TRBD1 agrees with 9 junctional bases. This TCR derives from a female donor with breast cancer. The nucleotide sequence reads as follows: TGTGCCAGCAGTAGCGGGACAGGGAGAGGCTACGAGCAGTACTTC. Its amino acids are CASSSGTGRGYEQYF.